This T cell receptor beta chain comes out of a study of blood T cell repertoires in COVID-19. This clone was recorded a few times. The method was immunoSEQ multiplex PCR; TCRdb's version includes in-frame clones alone and lacks a portion of them. The sample records under 250,000 clones, approximately 83% being singletons. The length of the CDR3 is 12 residues. The germline CDR1 and CDR2 sequences are LNHDA and SQIVND (reference sequence). The V gene end was trimmed by 5 bases and the J gene end by 10 bases; junction bases not matched to a gene: 4. Sequences were obtained from peripheral blood. The V gene is TRBV19, the J gene TRBJ1-5; 8 bases agree with TRBD1. The receptor's source is a woman aged 55 to 70 with acute or convalescent COVID-19. The CDR3 loop is CASSQGAQPQHF. The CDR3 DNA follows: TGTGCCAGTAGTCAGGGGGCTCAACCCCAGCATTTT.